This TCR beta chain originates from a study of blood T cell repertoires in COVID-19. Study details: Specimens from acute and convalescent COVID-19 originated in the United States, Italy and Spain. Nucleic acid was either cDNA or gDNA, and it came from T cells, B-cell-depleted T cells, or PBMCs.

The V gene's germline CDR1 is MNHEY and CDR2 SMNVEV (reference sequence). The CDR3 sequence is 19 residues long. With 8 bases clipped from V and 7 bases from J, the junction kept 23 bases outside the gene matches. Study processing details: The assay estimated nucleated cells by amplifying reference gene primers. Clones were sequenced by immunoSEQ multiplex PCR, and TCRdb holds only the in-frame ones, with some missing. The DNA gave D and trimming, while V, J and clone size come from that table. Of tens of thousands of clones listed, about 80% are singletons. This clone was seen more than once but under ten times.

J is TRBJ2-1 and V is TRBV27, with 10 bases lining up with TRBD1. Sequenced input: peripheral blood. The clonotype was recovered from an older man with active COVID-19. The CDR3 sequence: CASGKDRGRIGARLNEQFF. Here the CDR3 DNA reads TGTGCCAGCGGAAAAGACAGGGGGCGTATCGGGGCCCGCCTTAATGAGCAGTTCTTC.